The 29 T cell receptor beta chains below were found in one sample sequenced in a study of cytomegalovirus exposure and HLA in healthy donors. Assay: immunoSEQ multiplex PCR; the TCRdb copy retains only in-frame clones and omits some. Of roughly 330,000 clones listed, 87% are singletons. Sequenced input: PBMCs. The receptor source for this set is a young woman in good health and CMV-seropositive.

This chain connects TRBV7-2 to TRBJ1-4, with D hard to call. V was clipped by 6 bases and J by 4 bases, with 12 bases between them. CDR3 size: 14 residues. Germline V lookup: CDR1 SGHTA, CDR2 FQGNSA. This CDR3 is CASRPDPLNEKLFF. The CDR3, as DNA: TGTGCCAGCAGGCCAGACCCACTTAATGAAAAACTGTTTTTT.

This chain joins TRBV29-1 and TRBJ2-7; TRBD1 is a possible D gene (5 bases). This CDR3 spans 11 amino acids. Germline lookup yields CDR1 SQVTM and CDR2 ANQGSEA. The V and J ends lost 7 bases and 0 bases respectively, with 7 bases between them. The CDR3 DNA is TGCAGCGCCAGGGTCTCCTACGAGCAGTACTTC. This translates into CSARVSYEQYF.

This clone was counted a single time. The chain has TRBV9 and TRBJ2-1, with D unclear. The germline V gene encodes CDR1 SGDLS and CDR2 YYNGEE. The CDR3 runs 12 residues. V was pared by 3 bases and J by 0 bases, with 1 base between. In nucleotides, the CDR3 is TGTGCCAGCAGCGACTCCTACAATGAGCAGTTCTTC. The encoded protein is CASSDSYNEQFF.

This rearrangement joins TRBV11-3 to TRBJ2-1, with a tentative D call TRBD2 (6 bases). Trimming removed 5 bases at V and 3 bases at J, with 11 bases between. Germline assignment: CDR1 SGHNT and CDR2 YENEEA. This CDR3 is 14 amino acids long. The CDR3 protein is CASSPRDFYNEQFF. The CDR3 bases are TGTGCCAGCAGCCCAAGGGACTTCTACAATGAGCAGTTCTTC.

V is TRBV29-1 and J is TRBJ2-3; possible D gene TRBD2, 6 bases. Germline values: CDR1 SQVTM, CDR2 ANQGSEA. The germline V and J ends were trimmed by 1 base and 1 base, with 12 bases remaining between them. The CDR3 runs to 15 residues. This chain's CDR3 is CSVEALAFGTDTQYF. The DNA of the CDR3 is TGCAGCGTTGAAGCCCTAGCGTTTGGCACAGATACGCAGTATTTT.

The chain is built from TRBV5-1 and TRBJ1-2; weak D call: TRBD1 (5 bases). The CDR3 extends over 14 amino acids. V gave up 6 bases and J gave up 8 bases, with 20 bases separating them. In germline, CDR1 is SGHRS, CDR2 YFSETQ. CDR3 nucleotides: TGCGCCAGCAAGGGGCGTTCAGGCCCCCCGGGCTACACCTTC. It specifies CASKGRSGPPGYTF.

There are a few counts of this clone. This chain links TRBV5-4 with TRBJ2-1; tentative D call: TRBD2 (6 bases). Germline values: CDR1 SGHNT, CDR2 YYREEE (reference sequence). CDR3 size: 14 residues. With 4 bases removed from V and 8 bases from J, the gap between germline ends came to 16 bases. The CDR3 reads CASSPMTRSDEQFF. The CDR3 bases are TGTGCCAGCAGCCCGATGACTAGATCGGATGAGCAGTTCTTC.

The V call is TRBV28, the J call TRBJ1-6; 7 positions match TRBD1. The CDR3 extends over 14 amino acids. CDR1 is MDHEN, CDR2 SYDVKM, per germline. V shed 6 bases and J 9 bases; nucleotides not matched to a gene: 8. DNA of the CDR3: TGTGCCAGCAGCCTTAGGGGGCAGAGTTCACCCCTCCACTTT. The encoded protein is CASSLRGQSSPLHF.

This clone appeared a single time. V and J are TRBV2 and TRBJ2-3; D remains unclear. The germline gives CDR1 SNHLY, CDR2 FYNNEI. Trimming removed 5 bases at V and 5 bases at J, with 14 bases between. CDR3 length: 14 amino acids. CDR3 in DNA: TGTGCCAGCAGTTTCCGGCCAGTCGAAGATACGCAGTATTTT. Translation: CASSFRPVEDTQYF.

The rearrangement joins TRBV9 to TRBJ2-2; D call uncertain. V lost 4 bases to trimming and J lost 2 bases, with 18 bases between them. This CDR3 is built from 17 residues. Germline CDR1 reads SGDLS; CDR2 reads YYNGEE. This chain's CDR3 is CASSMGKLQFNTGELFF. The CDR3 coding sequence is TGTGCCAGCAGCATGGGGAAACTACAATTCAACACCGGGGAGCTGTTTTTT.

The chain couples TRBV19 to TRBJ2-3; D possibly corresponds to TRBD1 (6 bases). V was shortened by 2 bases and J by 0 bases, with 12 bases between the two germline ends. The CDR3 length is 16 residues. The germline V gene encodes CDR1 LNHDA and CDR2 SQIVND (reference sequence). CDR3 sequence reads: CASSITGPFSTDTQYF. CDR3 coding DNA: TGTGCCAGTAGTATAACAGGGCCCTTTAGCACAGATACGCAGTATTTT. The full variable domain, in which reference TRBV19 and TRBJ2-3 provide the parts outside the CDR3, is DGGITQSPKYLFRKEGQNVTLSCEQNLNHDAMYWYRQDPGQGLRLIYYSQIVNDFQKGDIAEGYSVSREKKESFPLTVTSAQKNPTAFYLCASSITGPFSTDTQYFGPGTRLTVL.

This chain uses TRBV5-1 with TRBJ2-3; D is unclear. The CDR3 runs to 15 residues. CDR1 is SGHRS and CDR2 is YFSETQ in the germline V gene. Trimming cost V 0 bases and J 2 bases, with 10 bases left between them. CDR3 sequence reads: CASSLALSVTDTQYF. The CDR3 nucleotides read TGCGCCAGCAGCTTGGCACTATCTGTCACAGATACGCAGTATTTT.

A single count supports this clone. The rearrangement joins TRBV29-1 to TRBJ1-1, with unresolved D. The CDR3 covers 13 residues. Trimming took off 7 bases at V and 0 bases at J, with 12 bases between the two ends. CDR1 is SQVTM, CDR2 ANQGSEA, per germline. The CDR3, as DNA: TGCAGCGCACAAAAATCCCTGAACACTGAAGCTTTCTTT. Protein product: CSAQKSLNTEAFF.

This rearrangement joins TRBV6-5 to TRBJ2-3; TRBD2 matches at 7 bases. The CDR3 consists of 15 residues. J was trimmed by 5 bases and V by 2 bases; bases with no gene match: 7. The germline gives CDR1 MNHEY, CDR2 SVGAGI. CDR3 sequence reads: CASSYGGGLGDTQYF. CDR3 nucleotides: TGTGCCAGCAGTTACGGGGGGGGACTTGGAGATACGCAGTATTTT.

This chain joins TRBV30 and TRBJ2-5; the D is unclear. This CDR3 has 17 residues. Germline assignment: CDR1 GTSNPN and CDR2 SVGIG (reference sequence). V shed 3 bases and J shed 1 base, with 21 bases lying between them. The CDR3 protein is CAWRGPRALSTQETQYF. In nucleotides, the CDR3 is TGTGCCTGGAGGGGCCCCCGGGCCCTAAGTACCCAAGAGACCCAGTACTTC. The entire variable domain, with the rest obtained from reference TRBV30 and TRBJ2-5, is as follows: SQTIHQWPATLVQPVGSPLSLECTVEGTSNPNLYWYRQAAGRGLQLLFYSVGIGQISSEVPQNLSASRPQDRQFILSSKKLLLSDSGFYLCAWRGPRALSTQETQYFGPGTRLLVL.

The V gene is TRBV2, the J gene TRBJ1-2; no reliable D call. The CDR3 runs 14 residues. V dropped 0 bases and J dropped 1 base, with 6 bases sitting between them. CDR1 and CDR2 from the germline V gene are SNHLY and FYNNEI. The CDR3 nucleotides read TGTGCCAGCAGTGAAGCGGGCGATAACTATGGCTACACCTTC. Protein: CASSEAGDNYGYTF.

The chain has TRBV9 and TRBJ1-5, with D perhaps matching TRBD1 (6 bases). The CDR3 consists of 15 residues. Germline loops: CDR1 SGDLS, CDR2 YYNGEE. V gave up 0 bases and J gave up 3 bases, with 10 bases separating them. The CDR3 is CASSVDAGDNQPQHF. For the CDR3, the DNA is TGTGCCAGCAGCGTAGATGCAGGGGACAATCAGCCCCAGCATTTT.

This chain uses TRBV19 with TRBJ2-5; TRBD2 matches 7 bases. This CDR3 is built from 14 residues. Per germline, CDR1 LNHDA and CDR2 SQIVND (reference sequence). V dropped 3 bases and J dropped 2; count of bases not matched to a gene: 3. The CDR3 DNA reads TGTGCCAGTAGTATCTCTAGCGGACAAGAGACCCAGTACTTC. Its translation: CASSISSGQETQYF.

The rearrangement uses TRBV6-1 and TRBJ1-1, with D hard to call. This CDR3 spans 14 amino acids. V shed 4 bases and J shed 1 base, with 10 bases lying between them. From germline, CDR1 is MNHNS and CDR2 SASEGT. The CDR3 loop is CASSVGHGNTEAFF. CDR3 DNA: TGTGCCAGCAGTGTAGGCCATGGGAACACTGAAGCTTTCTTT.

The chain has TRBV29-1 and TRBJ1-1; 7 positions match TRBD1. This CDR3 is built from 12 residues. J gave up 6 bases and V 6 bases, and 7 bases lay outside the gene matches. The germline CDR1 and CDR2 sequences are SQVTM and ANQGSEA. CDR3 amino acids: CSVIRGMAEAFF. The CDR3 region has the DNA TGCAGCGTAATCAGGGGGATGGCTGAAGCTTTCTTT.

The V call is TRBV6-4, the J call TRBJ1-2; D may be TRBD1 (6 bases). The ends were cut back, 6 bases at V and 4 bases at J, with 15 bases in the middle. This CDR3 spans 14 amino acids. Germline V gene data show CDR1 as MRHNA and CDR2 as SNTAGT. The CDR3 loop reads CASSPRGGTYGYTF. The CDR3 nucleotides read TGTGCCAGCAGCCCTCGAGGGGGAACCTATGGCTACACCTTC.

The rearrangement joins TRBV4-3 to TRBJ2-7, with 9 nucleotides matching TRBD2. V gave up 0 bases and J gave up 3 bases; unmatched junction bases: 6. This CDR3 has 16 amino acids. Germline V gene data show CDR1 as LGHNA and CDR2 as YSLEER. DNA of the CDR3: TGCGCCAGCAGCCAAGACATGGCTAGCGGGGACTACGAGCAGTACTTC. It encodes CASSQDMASGDYEQYF.

The chain is built from TRBV18 and TRBJ2-7; 9 bases are shared with TRBD1. V dropped 1 base and J dropped 5; count of bases not matched to a gene: 6. Germline values: CDR1 KGHSH, CDR2 LQKENI. This CDR3 has 15 amino acids. CDR3 nucleotides: TGTGCCAGCTCACCACAACAGGGGGCTTCGAACGAGCAGTACTTC. Translated: CASSPQQGASNEQYF.

The genes are TRBV4-3 and TRBJ1-4; tentatively, D is TRBD1 (6 bases). This CDR3 contains 15 residues. Germline assignment: CDR1 LGHNA and CDR2 YSLEER. Trimming took off 0 bases at V and 9 bases at J, with 14 bases between the two ends. Here the CDR3 DNA reads TGCGCCAGCAGCCAAGAAGGGGGGCTAGGGAAAAAACTGTTTTTT. It codes for CASSQEGGLGKKLFF.

The chain couples TRBV7-3 to TRBJ2-3, with TRBD1 matching over 10 bases. Germline trimming cut 5 bases from V and 4 bases from J; bases unmatched to any gene: 6. CDR1 is SGHTA and CDR2 is FQGTGA in the germline V gene. The CDR3 is 15 amino acids. The DNA of the CDR3 is TGTGCCAGCAGCCCGGGACAGGGGTATTCAGATACGCAGTATTTT. Translated: CASSPGQGYSDTQYF.

This chain links TRBV7-3 with TRBJ2-7; TRBD2 agrees at 9 bases. The CDR3 has 16 amino acids. Trimming removed 5 bases from V and 2 bases from J; junction bases left unmatched: 10. Per the germline V gene, CDR1 is SGHTA and CDR2 is FQGTGA. CDR3 bases: TGTGCCAGCAGCCCCCAAGGGACTAGCTTGCCCTACGAGCAGTACTTC. Its translation is CASSPQGTSLPYEQYF.

The V call is TRBV7-9, the J call TRBJ1-2; perhaps TRBD1 as D (5 bases). Per germline, CDR1 SEHNR and CDR2 FQNEAQ (reference sequence). V gave up 4 bases and J gave up 5 bases, with 14 bases separating them. The length of the CDR3 is 14 residues. The CDR3 sequence: CASSSNQGLYGYTF. CDR3 nucleotides: TGTGCCAGCAGCTCAAACCAGGGCCTATATGGCTACACCTTC.

Only one count was recorded for this clone. J is TRBJ1-1 and V is TRBV6-5; 7 bases are a match to TRBD1. J gave up 7 bases and V 5 bases, and 4 bases lay outside the gene matches. The CDR3 totals 12 residues. CDR1 and CDR2 from the germline V gene are MNHEY and SVGAGI. The CDR3: CASSEHRGEAFF. CDR3 DNA: TGTGCCAGCAGTGAGCACAGGGGTGAAGCTTTCTTT.

This chain joins TRBV9 and TRBJ1-3, with 7 bases fitting TRBD1. The CDR3 contains 16 residues. The V gene end was trimmed by 4 bases and the J gene end by 3 bases; junction bases not matched to a gene: 10. The germline gives CDR1 SGDLS, CDR2 YYNGEE. This CDR3 is CASSLGGTVFGNTIYF. DNA of the CDR3: TGTGCCAGCAGCTTGGGTGGGACAGTTTTTGGAAACACCATATATTTT. The entire variable domain, with the rest obtained from reference TRBV9 and TRBJ1-3, is as follows: DSGVTQTPKHLITATGQRVTLRCSPRSGDLSVYWYQQSLDQGLQFLIQYYNGEERAKGNILERFSAQQFPDLHSELNLSSLELGDSALYFCASSLGGTVFGNTIYFGEGSWLTVV.